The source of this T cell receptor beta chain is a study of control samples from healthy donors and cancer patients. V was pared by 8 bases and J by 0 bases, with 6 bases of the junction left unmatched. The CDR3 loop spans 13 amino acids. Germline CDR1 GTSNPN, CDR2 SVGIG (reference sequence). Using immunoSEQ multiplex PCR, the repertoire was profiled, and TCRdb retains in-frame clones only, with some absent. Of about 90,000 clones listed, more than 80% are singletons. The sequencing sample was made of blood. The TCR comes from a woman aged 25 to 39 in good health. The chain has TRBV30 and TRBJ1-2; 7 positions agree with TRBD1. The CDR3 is CAGLTGTNYGYTF. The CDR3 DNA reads TGTGCCGGCTTGACAGGGACTAACTATGGCTACACCTTC. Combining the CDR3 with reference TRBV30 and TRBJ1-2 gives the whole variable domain SQTIHQWPATLVQPVGSPLSLECTVEGTSNPNLYWYRQAAGRGLQLLFYSVGIGQISSEVPQNLSASRPQDRQFILSSKKLLLSDSGFYLCAGLTGTNYGYTFGSGTRLTVV.